Presented here are 21 T cell receptor beta chains from one specimen sequenced in a study of blood T cell repertoires in COVID-19. The table came from immunoSEQ multiplex PCR; TCRdb's copy has only in-frame clones and leaves some out. The sample contains about 150,000 clones, roughly 80% of which appear only once. The sample consisted of peripheral blood. The receptor source for this set is a woman aged 55-69 years with acute or convalescent COVID-19.

CDR3 region: CASSPPIRASGSSGRELFF. The CDR3 DNA follows: TGTGCCAGCTCACCACCGATCCGGGCCTCCGGGTCTTCCGGGAGGGAGCTGTTTTTT. J is TRBJ2-2 and V is TRBV18; tentatively, D is TRBD2 (5 bases). CDR3 length equals 19 residues. The germline CDR1 and CDR2 sequences are KGHSH and LQKENI. The V gene lost 0 bases and the J gene lost 9 bases, with 26 bases spanning the gap.

The chain is built from TRBV5-1 and TRBJ1-2; tentatively, D is TRBD1 (6 bases). The CDR3 is made up of 13 amino acids. V lost 2 bases and J 8 bases, leaving 13 bases between the germline ends. Germline lookup yields CDR1 SGHRS and CDR2 YFSETQ. The CDR3 is CASSFIGQSGYTF. For the CDR3, the DNA is TGCGCCAGCAGCTTCATTGGACAGTCGGGCTACACCTTC.

The chain combines TRBV11-2 with TRBJ1-2, with TRBD1 identical over 9 bases. Germline V gene lookup returns CDR1 SGHAT and CDR2 FQNNGV. The CDR3 is 15 amino acids. J gave up 4 bases and V 5 bases, and 8 bases lay outside the gene matches. CDR3 sequence reads: CASSVRQGVPYGYTF. The CDR3 DNA is TGTGCCAGCAGCGTACGACAGGGGGTTCCCTATGGCTACACCTTC.

J is TRBJ1-6 and V is TRBV3-1 (or the pseudogene TRBV3-2); D may be TRBD1 (5 bases). From germline, CDR1 is LGHDT and CDR2 YNNKEL (reference sequence). The CDR3 has 16 residues. The V gene lost 1 base and the J gene lost 10 bases, with 17 bases spanning the gap. CDR3 DNA: TGTGCCAGCAGCCAAGCGCCGGCGCAGGGAAACTCACCCCTCCACTTT. Translation gives CASSQAPAQGNSPLHF.

The chain combines TRBV28 with TRBJ2-5, with a possible D match to TRBD2 (5 bases). Per germline, CDR1 MDHEN and CDR2 SYDVKM. Trimming took off 2 bases at V and 2 bases at J, with 21 bases between the two ends. This CDR3 region has 18 residues. The CDR3 DNA is TGTGCCAGCAGTTTAGCGCCGAGGCTAGCTCCTTTTCAAGAGACCCAGTACTTC. It yields the protein CASSLAPRLAPFQETQYF.

The chain has TRBV2 and TRBJ2-1, with TRBD2 matching 13 bases. V gave up 6 bases and J gave up 6 bases; unmatched junction bases: 5. The CDR3 is 15 residues long. In germline, CDR1 is SNHLY, CDR2 FYNNEI. DNA of the CDR3: TGTGCCAGCAGGTTACTAGCGGGGGGGCTCAATGAGCAGTTCTTC. This encodes CASRLLAGGLNEQFF. Variable domain in full (rest from reference TRBV2 and TRBJ2-1): EPEVTQTPSHQVTQMGQEVILRCVPISNHLYFYWYRQILGQKVEFLVSFYNNEISEKSEIFDDQFSVERPDGSNFTLKIRSTKLEDSAMYFCASRLLAGGLNEQFFGPGTRLTVL.

The gene calls are TRBV7-8 and TRBJ1-4; no clear D gene. CDR1 and CDR2 (germline): SGHVS, FQNEAQ. The ends were cut back, 0 bases at V and 4 bases at J, with 9 bases in the middle. CDR3 length: 15 residues. CDR3 coding DNA: TGTGCCAGCAGCTTAGCCAGGCAGAATAATGAAAAACTGTTTTTT. Amino acids: CASSLARQNNEKLFF. Looking up the rest from reference TRBV7-8 and TRBJ1-4 gives the full variable domain: GAGVSQSPRYKVAKRGQDVALRCDPISGHVSLFWYQQALGQGPEFLTYFQNEAQLDKSGLPSDRFFAERPEGSVSTLKIQRTQQEDSAVYLCASSLARQNNEKLFFGSGTQLSVL.

This rearrangement joins TRBV29-1 to TRBJ1-1; TRBD1 matches 11 bases. The trim removed 4 bases at V and 6 bases at J, leaving 13 bases unmatched. CDR3 size: 16 residues. The germline gives CDR1 SQVTM, CDR2 ANQGSEA. The CDR3 nucleotides are TGCAGCGTTGTCCCCGGGACAGGGGGACCGATATCTGAAGCTTTCTTT. This sequence encodes CSVVPGTGGPISEAFF.

This clone has only a few counts. The chain carries TRBV6-1 and TRBJ1-1, with 8 bases aligning to TRBD1. This CDR3 has 15 residues. The ends lost 6 bases at V and 1 base at J; junction bases unmatched: 7. The germline V gene has CDR1 MNHNS and CDR2 SASEGT. The CDR3 reads CASSNTGTGNTEAFF. The CDR3 coding sequence is TGTGCCAGCAGCAACACCGGGACAGGGAACACTGAAGCTTTCTTT.

The rearrangement links TRBV28 to TRBJ1-5; D ambiguous. Trimming left V 4 bases short and J 3 bases short, with 7 bases between. In germline, CDR1 is MDHEN, CDR2 SYDVKM. This CDR3 contains 13 residues. CDR3 in DNA: TGTGCCAGCAGTTCTAGCAACAATCAGCCCCAGCATTTT. Protein: CASSSSNNQPQHF.

The rearrangement links TRBV30 to TRBJ1-5; a possible D gene is TRBD1 (6 bases). This CDR3 comprises 11 residues. Between the trimmed V and J ends, which lost 5 bases and 10 bases, there was a span of 12 bases. Looked up from germline, CDR1 is GTSNPN and CDR2 is SVGIG (reference sequence). CDR3 nucleotide sequence: TGTGCCTGGGGGGGACAAGGCCCCCAGCATTTT. Its protein is CAWGGQGPQHF.

This CDR3 is CAISGTGYTGELFF. The CDR3 coding sequence is TGTGCCATCAGTGGGACAGGGTACACCGGGGAGCTGTTTTTT. The chain combines TRBV10-3 with TRBJ2-2; 8 nucleotides align to TRBD1. The CDR3 extends over 14 amino acids. J lost 3 bases, V lost 4 bases, and 1 base had no gene match. The V gene's germline CDR1 is ENHRY and CDR2 SYGVKD.

The rearrangement uses TRBV6-5 and TRBJ1-1, with D perhaps TRBD1 (5 bases). There are 15 residues in the CDR3. The germline CDR1 and CDR2 sequences are MNHEY and SVGAGI. V was shortened by 0 bases and J by 4 bases, with 12 bases between the two germline ends. The CDR3 DNA follows: TGTGCCAGCAGTTACTCGAGGCAGGGTGTCACTGAAGCTTTCTTT. Protein sequence: CASSYSRQGVTEAFF.

The chain uses TRBV9 and TRBJ2-2; 8 bases match TRBD1. Per the germline V gene, CDR1 is SGDLS and CDR2 is YYNGEE. The V segment lost 4 bases and the J segment 6 bases; nucleotides outside the gene matches: 5. CDR3 size: 14 residues. The CDR3 sequence is CASSLDRVAGELFF. The CDR3 DNA reads as TGTGCCAGCAGCCTGGACAGGGTGGCCGGGGAGCTGTTTTTT.

The chain uses TRBV30 and TRBJ1-5, with D possibly being TRBD1 (5 bases). The V gene's germline CDR1 is GTSNPN and CDR2 SVGIG (reference sequence). V was trimmed by 0 bases and J by 1 base, leaving 10 bases between them. There are 15 residues in the CDR3. As DNA, the CDR3 is TGTGCCTGGAGTGTTCAGGGTTTGAGCAATCAGCCCCAGCATTTT. This translates into CAWSVQGLSNQPQHF.

This chain joins TRBV7-2 and TRBJ2-3; the match to TRBD2 covers 7 bases. V was pared by 6 bases and J by 2 bases, with 8 bases of the junction left unmatched. The V gene's germline CDR1 is SGHTA and CDR2 FQGNSA. The CDR3 extends over 15 amino acids. In nucleotides, the CDR3 is TGTGCCAGCAGGCCCCCGGGACTACTCACAGATACGCAGTATTTT. It encodes CASRPPGLLTDTQYF.

This rearrangement joins TRBV11-3 to TRBJ2-6; 7 positions agree with TRBD1. CDR1 is SGHNT, CDR2 YENEEA, per germline. The CDR3 spans 16 residues. V dropped 5 bases and J dropped 2; count of bases not matched to a gene: 6. The CDR3 DNA sequence: TGTGCCAGCAGCGCGACAGGGACGGCTGGGGCCAACGTCCTGACTTTC. The encoded protein is CASSATGTAGANVLTF.

The CDR3 sequence is CASSFTSGGYNEQFF. In DNA form, the CDR3 reads TGTGCCAGCAGCTTTACTAGCGGGGGGTACAATGAGCAGTTCTTC. V is TRBV27 and J is TRBJ2-1; 12 bases match TRBD2. In germline, CDR1 is MNHEY, CDR2 SMNVEV (reference sequence). The V and J ends lost 6 bases and 4 bases, in that order; junction bases with no gene match: 4. The CDR3 extends over 15 amino acids.

The V gene is TRBV7-7, the J gene TRBJ1-3; TRBD1 might be the D (5 bases). Trimming removed 0 bases at V and 3 bases at J, with 9 bases between. The CDR3 length is 15 residues. CDR1 and CDR2 from the germline V gene are SSHAT and FNYEAQ (reference sequence). The CDR3 reads CASSLASGLGNTIYF. The CDR3 DNA is TGTGCCAGCAGCTTAGCATCGGGACTTGGAAACACCATATATTTT. The full variable domain, with the rest looked up from reference TRBV7-7 and TRBJ1-3, is GAGVSQSPRYKVTKRGQDVTLRCDPISSHATLYWYQQALGQGPEFLTYFNYEAQPDKSGLPSDRFSAERPEGSISTLTIQRTEQRDSAMYRCASSLASGLGNTIYFGEGSWLTVV.

The chain joins TRBV12-3 or TRBV12-4 to TRBJ1-2; a weak D match, TRBD1 (5 bases). V was cut by 6 bases and J by 6 bases, with 14 bases left in between. The CDR3 spans 13 residues. The CDR3, as DNA: TGTGCCAGCAGCCTGCAGGGTTTGGATGGCTACACCTTC. Encoded protein: CASSLQGLDGYTF.

The gene calls are TRBV3-1 (or the pseudogene TRBV3-2) and TRBJ2-3; the D is unclear. V was pared by 5 bases and J by 7 bases, with 19 bases between. Germline V gene sequence: CDR1 LGHDT, CDR2 YNNKEL (reference sequence). The CDR3 runs 15 residues. The CDR3 region is CASSKTSLNGYTQYF. The DNA for the CDR3 is TGTGCCAGCAGCAAGACGTCCTTAAACGGGTATACGCAGTATTTT.